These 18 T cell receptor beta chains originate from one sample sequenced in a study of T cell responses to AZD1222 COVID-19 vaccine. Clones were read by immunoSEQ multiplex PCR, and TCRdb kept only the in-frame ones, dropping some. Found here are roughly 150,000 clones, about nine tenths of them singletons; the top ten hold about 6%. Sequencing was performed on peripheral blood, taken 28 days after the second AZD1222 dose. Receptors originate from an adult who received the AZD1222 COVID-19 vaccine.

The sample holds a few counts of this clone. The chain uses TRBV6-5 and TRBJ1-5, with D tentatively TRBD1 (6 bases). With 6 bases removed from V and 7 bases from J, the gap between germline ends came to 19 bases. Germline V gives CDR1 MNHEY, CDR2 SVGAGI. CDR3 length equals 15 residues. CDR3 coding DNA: TGTGCCAGCAGGATAGTTCAGGGGACTCGCCAGCCCCAGCATTTT. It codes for CASRIVQGTRQPQHF.

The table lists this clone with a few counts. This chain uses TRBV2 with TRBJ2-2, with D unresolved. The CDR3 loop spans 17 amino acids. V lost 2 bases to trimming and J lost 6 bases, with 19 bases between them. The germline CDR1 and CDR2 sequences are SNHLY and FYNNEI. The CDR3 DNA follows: TGTGCCAGCAGTGAAAGTGTCACTGTTTCCTTCGCCGGGGAGCTGTTTTTT. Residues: CASSESVTVSFAGELFF.

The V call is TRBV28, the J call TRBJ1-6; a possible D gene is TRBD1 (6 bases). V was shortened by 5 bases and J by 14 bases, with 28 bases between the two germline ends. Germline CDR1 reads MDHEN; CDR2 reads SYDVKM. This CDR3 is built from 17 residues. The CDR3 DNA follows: TGTGCCAGCAGTGCCCCGGGGGACATCCTTTTGGTGAGGTCCCTCCACTTT. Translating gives CASSAPGDILLVRSLHF.

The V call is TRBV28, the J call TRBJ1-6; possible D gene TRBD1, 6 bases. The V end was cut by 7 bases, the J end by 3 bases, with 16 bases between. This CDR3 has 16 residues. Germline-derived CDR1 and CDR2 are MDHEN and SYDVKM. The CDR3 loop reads CASILGGSGYNSPLHF. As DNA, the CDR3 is TGTGCCAGCATCCTAGGGGGTTCTGGCTATAATTCACCCCTCCACTTT.

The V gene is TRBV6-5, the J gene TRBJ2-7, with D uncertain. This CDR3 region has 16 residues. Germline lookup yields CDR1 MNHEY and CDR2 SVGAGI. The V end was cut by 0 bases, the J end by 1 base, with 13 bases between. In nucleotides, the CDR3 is TGTGCCAGCAGTTACTCGATGGTCCCTGCTTCCTACGAGCAGTACTTC. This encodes CASSYSMVPASYEQYF.

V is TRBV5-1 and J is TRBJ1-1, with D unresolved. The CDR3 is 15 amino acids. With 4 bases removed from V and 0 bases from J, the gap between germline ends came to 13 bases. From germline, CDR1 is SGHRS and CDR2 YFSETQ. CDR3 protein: CASSLPSVLNTEAFF. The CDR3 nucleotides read TGCGCCAGCAGCCTCCCGTCAGTCTTGAACACTGAAGCTTTCTTT.

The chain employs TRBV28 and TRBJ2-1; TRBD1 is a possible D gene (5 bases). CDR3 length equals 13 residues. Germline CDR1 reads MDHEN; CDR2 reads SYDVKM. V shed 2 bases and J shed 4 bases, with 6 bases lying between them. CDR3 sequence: CASSLRGYNEQFF. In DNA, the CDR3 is TGTGCCAGCAGTTTAAGGGGTTACAATGAGCAGTTCTTC.

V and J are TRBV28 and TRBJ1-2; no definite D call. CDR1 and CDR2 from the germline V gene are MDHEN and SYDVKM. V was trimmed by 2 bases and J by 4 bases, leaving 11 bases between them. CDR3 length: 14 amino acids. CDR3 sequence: CASSLTGHLYGYTF. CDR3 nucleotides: TGTGCCAGCAGTTTAACCGGGCATCTCTATGGCTACACCTTC.

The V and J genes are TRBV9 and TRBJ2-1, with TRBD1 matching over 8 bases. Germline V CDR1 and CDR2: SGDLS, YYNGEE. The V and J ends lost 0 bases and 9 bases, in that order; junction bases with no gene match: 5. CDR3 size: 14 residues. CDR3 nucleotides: TGTGCCAGCAGCGTAGTCGCAGGGGGCGGTGAGCAGTTCTTC. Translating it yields CASSVVAGGGEQFF. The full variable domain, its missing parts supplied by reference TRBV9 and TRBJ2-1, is DSGVTQTPKHLITATGQRVTLRCSPRSGDLSVYWYQQSLDQGLQFLIQYYNGEERAKGNILERFSAQQFPDLHSELNLSSLELGDSALYFCASSVVAGGGEQFFGPGTRLTVL.

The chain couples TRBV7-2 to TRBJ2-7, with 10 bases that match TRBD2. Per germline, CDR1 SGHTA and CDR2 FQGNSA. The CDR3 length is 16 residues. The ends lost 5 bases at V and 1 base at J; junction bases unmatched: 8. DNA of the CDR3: TGTGCCAGCAGCCCCTGGAGCGGGAGGGGTTCCTACGAGCAGTACTTC. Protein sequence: CASSPWSGRGSYEQYF.

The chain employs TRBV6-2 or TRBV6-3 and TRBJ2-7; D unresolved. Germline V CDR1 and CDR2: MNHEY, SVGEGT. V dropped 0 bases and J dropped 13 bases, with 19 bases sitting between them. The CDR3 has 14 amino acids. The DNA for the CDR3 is TGTGCCAGCAGTTACTCGGGGTCAGCGACGGAAGCCTACTTC. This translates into CASSYSGSATEAYF.

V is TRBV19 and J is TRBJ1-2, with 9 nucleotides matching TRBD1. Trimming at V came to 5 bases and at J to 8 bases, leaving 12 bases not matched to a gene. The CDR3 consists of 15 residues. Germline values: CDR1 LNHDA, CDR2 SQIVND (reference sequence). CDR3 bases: TGTGCCAGTAGTGCCGACAGGGGGTCGTCTGGCGGCTACACCTTC. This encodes CASSADRGSSGGYTF.

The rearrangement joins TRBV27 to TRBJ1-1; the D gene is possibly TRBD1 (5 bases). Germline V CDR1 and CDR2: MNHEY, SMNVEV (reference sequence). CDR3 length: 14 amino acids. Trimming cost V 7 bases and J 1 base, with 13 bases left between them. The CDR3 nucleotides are TGTGCCAGCACCCAACCGGGGGGGAACACTGAAGCTTTCTTT. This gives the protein CASTQPGGNTEAFF.

Written as DNA, the CDR3 is TGCGCCAGCAGCCAAGATGCGAGCAGGGGTGCCGTGGAACTGTTTTTT. Its translation: CASSQDASRGAVELFF. This chain uses TRBV4-3 with TRBJ1-4; D is perhaps TRBD1 (6 bases). The CDR3 is 16 amino acids. Trimming took off 0 bases at V and 12 bases at J, with 20 bases between the two ends. Germline lookup yields CDR1 LGHNA and CDR2 YSLEER.

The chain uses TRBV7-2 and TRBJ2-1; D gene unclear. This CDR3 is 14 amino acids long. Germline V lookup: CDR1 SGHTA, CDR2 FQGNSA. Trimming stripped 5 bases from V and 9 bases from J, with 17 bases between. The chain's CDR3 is CASSLQIKLSEQFF. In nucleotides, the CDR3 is TGTGCCAGCAGCCTTCAAATTAAGTTGTCTGAGCAGTTCTTC.

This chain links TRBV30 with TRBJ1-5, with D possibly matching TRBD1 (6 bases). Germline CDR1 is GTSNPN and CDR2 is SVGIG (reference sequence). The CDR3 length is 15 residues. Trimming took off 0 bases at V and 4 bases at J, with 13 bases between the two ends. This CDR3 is CAWSVEGGGNQPQHF. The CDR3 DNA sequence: TGTGCCTGGAGTGTAGAGGGAGGGGGTAATCAGCCCCAGCATTTT.

CDR3 loop: CASSPAQNSGNTIYF. The CDR3 region has the DNA TGTGCCAGCTCACCAGCACAGAACTCTGGAAACACCATATATTTT. The rearrangement links TRBV18 to TRBJ1-3; no reliable D call. The CDR3 is 15 amino acids. V lost 2 bases and J 0 bases, leaving 8 bases between the germline ends. Germline V gene data show CDR1 as KGHSH and CDR2 as LQKENI.

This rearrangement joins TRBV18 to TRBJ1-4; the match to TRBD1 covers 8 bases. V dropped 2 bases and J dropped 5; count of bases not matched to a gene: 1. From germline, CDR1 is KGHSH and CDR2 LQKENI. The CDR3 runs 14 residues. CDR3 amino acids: CASSPNRGNEKLFF. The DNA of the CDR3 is TGTGCCAGCTCACCAAACAGGGGGAATGAAAAACTGTTTTTT.